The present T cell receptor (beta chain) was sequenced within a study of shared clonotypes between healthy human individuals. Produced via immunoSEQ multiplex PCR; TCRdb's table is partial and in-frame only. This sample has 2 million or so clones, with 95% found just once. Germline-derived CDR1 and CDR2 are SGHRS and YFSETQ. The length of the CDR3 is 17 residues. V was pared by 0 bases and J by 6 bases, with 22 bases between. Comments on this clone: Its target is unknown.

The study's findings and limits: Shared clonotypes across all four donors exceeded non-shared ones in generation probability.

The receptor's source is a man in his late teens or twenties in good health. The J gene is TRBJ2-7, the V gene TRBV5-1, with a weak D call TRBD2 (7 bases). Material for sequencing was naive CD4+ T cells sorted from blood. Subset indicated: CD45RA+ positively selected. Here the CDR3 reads CASSLGSTGRAGSEQYF. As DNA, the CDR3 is TGCGCCAGCAGCTTGGGGTCTACAGGGAGGGCAGGTAGCGAGCAGTACTTC.